These 22 T cell receptor beta chains were sequenced from one sample in a study of long-term antiretroviral therapy in people with HIV. The assay used was immunoSEQ (version v3.0), run at survey level. Method: immunoSEQ multiplex PCR; TCRdb's copy keeps in-frame clones and lacks some. The sample holds about 7,200 clones, around 74% seen once. The material was unsorted PBMCs, obtained about 0.9 years before starting antiretroviral therapy. The receptors derive from a man aged 40-55 years with HIV.

The genes are TRBV29-1 and TRBJ1-4, with D possibly matching TRBD1 (5 bases). Germline CDR1 SQVTM, CDR2 ANQGSEA. Trimming removed 4 bases from V and 7 bases from J, with 13 bases in between. The CDR3 sequence is 13 residues long. The CDR3 nucleotides are TGCAGCGTTGCAGCGGGGGTGGGTGAAAAACTGTTTTTT. Translated, it gives CSVAAGVGEKLFF.

The rearrangement uses TRBV7-9 and TRBJ1-5; 9 nucleotides line up with TRBD1. CDR3 size: 15 residues. V was clipped by 1 base and J by 7 bases; unmatched bases: 5. CDR1 is SEHNR, CDR2 FQNEAQ, per germline (reference sequence). The CDR3 DNA follows: TGTGCCAGCAGCTTAGAACAGGGGGCACGGCAGCCCCAGCATTTT. Its translation is CASSLEQGARQPQHF.

The chain links TRBV5-6 to TRBJ2-7; 7 bases match TRBD1. The junction had 6 bases not matched to a gene; V was cut back by 4 bases and J by 2 bases. Germline CDR1 is SGHDT and CDR2 is YYEEEE. CDR3 length equals 14 residues. CDR3 sequence (DNA): TGTGCCAGCAGCCCGGGACAGTGGACCTACGAGCAGTACTTC. Translation gives CASSPGQWTYEQYF.

J is TRBJ1-1 and V is TRBV28; D is ambiguous. This CDR3 is built from 14 residues. CDR1 MDHEN and CDR2 SYDVKM come from the germline V gene. Trimming took 2 bases from V and 0 from J, leaving 7 bases between them. CDR3 in DNA: TGTGCCAGCAGTTTACCGGGTATGAACACTGAAGCTTTCTTT. Amino acid sequence: CASSLPGMNTEAFF.

The chain uses TRBV2 and TRBJ2-7; 12 bases agree with TRBD2. V shed 4 bases and J 5 bases; nucleotides not matched to a gene: 6. Germline V gene data show CDR1 as SNHLY and CDR2 as FYNNEI. The CDR3 length is 15 residues. The CDR3 region is CASSATSGGWNEQYF. The DNA of the CDR3 is TGTGCCAGCAGTGCAACTAGCGGGGGGTGGAACGAGCAGTACTTC.

The V and J genes are TRBV4-1 and TRBJ2-2; the D gene is possibly TRBD1 (6 bases). Germline values: CDR1 MGHRA, CDR2 YSYEKL. V lost 3 bases, J lost 6 bases, and 11 bases lay in between. CDR3 size: 14 residues. The CDR3 DNA follows: TGCGCCAGCAGCCAGGCAGGGGTTGCCGGGGAGCTGTTTTTT. Encoded protein: CASSQAGVAGELFF.

Details on this clone: A read error is the likely source, as a far larger clone sits one nucleotide away. V usage is TRBV7-9 and J usage is TRBJ2-2; the match to TRBD1 covers 9 bases. The ends lost 5 bases at V and 4 bases at J; junction bases unmatched: 8. Germline assignment: CDR1 SEHNR and CDR2 FQNEAQ (reference sequence). The CDR3 is 16 amino acids. The chain's CDR3 is CASSQDGTGSTGELFF. For the CDR3, the DNA is TGTGCCAGCAGCCAAGATGGGACAGGGTCCACCGGGGAGCTGTTTTTT.

The chain joins TRBV6-6 to TRBJ2-1; 9 positions agree with TRBD2. The germline gives CDR1 MNHNY, CDR2 SVGAGI (reference sequence). CDR3 length: 15 amino acids. J lost 6 bases, V lost 6 bases, and 9 bases had no gene match. CDR3: CASSYPAGGVNEQFF. Written as DNA, the CDR3 is TGTGCCAGCAGCTACCCCGCGGGGGGGGTCAATGAGCAGTTCTTC.

V and J are TRBV18 and TRBJ2-3; D possibly uses TRBD1 or TRBD2 (5 bases each). The germline V gene encodes CDR1 KGHSH and CDR2 LQKENI. The CDR3 is 13 amino acids. The germline V and J ends were trimmed by 5 bases and 6 bases, with 12 bases remaining between them. The CDR3 nucleotides are TGTGCCAGCTCAGCGCGTGAGGGGGATACGCAGTATTTT. Amino acid sequence: CASSAREGDTQYF.

The chain uses TRBV11-2 and TRBJ1-1; D might be TRBD1 (5 bases). This CDR3 has 17 residues. Germline V lookup: CDR1 SGHAT, CDR2 FQNNGV. With 5 bases removed from V and 0 bases from J, the gap between germline ends came to 19 bases. CDR3 loop: CASSAGRDYSMNTEAFF. For the CDR3, the DNA is TGTGCCAGCAGCGCGGGACGGGACTATAGCATGAACACTGAAGCTTTCTTT.

The rearrangement links TRBV2 to TRBJ1-1, with D possibly matching TRBD1 (5 bases). The CDR3 has 15 residues. V lost 6 bases and J lost 2, with 16 bases in between. CDR1 and CDR2 (germline): SNHLY, FYNNEI. CDR3: CASRLDGGGNTEAFF. CDR3 nucleotides: TGTGCCAGCAGACTTGACGGGGGAGGTAACACTGAAGCTTTCTTT.

The rearrangement links TRBV9 to TRBJ1-4, with 7 bases that match TRBD1. V lost 3 bases, J lost 5 bases, and 7 bases stayed unmatched. Per germline, CDR1 SGDLS and CDR2 YYNGEE. This CDR3 comprises 15 residues. CDR3 sequence reads: CASSARDRSNEKLFF. For the CDR3, the DNA is TGTGCCAGCAGCGCACGGGACAGATCAAATGAAAAACTGTTTTTT.

The gene calls are TRBV7-2 and TRBJ1-1; D might be TRBD1 (6 bases). Germline CDR1 SGHTA, CDR2 FQGNSA. V was cut by 6 bases and J by 5 bases, with 19 bases left in between. The CDR3 is made up of 15 amino acids. The CDR3 coding sequence is TGTGCCAGCAGTCATTTTATCGGGGGGCCAACTGAAGCTTTCTTT. It translates to CASSHFIGGPTEAFF.

The V and J genes are TRBV5-1 and TRBJ2-7; tentatively, D is TRBD1 (5 bases). CDR1 and CDR2 (germline): SGHRS, YFSETQ. This CDR3 contains 13 residues. V was clipped by 0 bases and J by 9 bases, with 13 bases between them. In DNA, the CDR3 is TGCGCCAGCAGCTTGGTAGGGGCCCCGACGCAGTACTTC. Its translation: CASSLVGAPTQYF.

The J gene is TRBJ2-3, the V gene TRBV28; D unresolved. The V and J ends lost 6 bases and 3 bases respectively, with 7 bases between them. The CDR3 extends over 12 amino acids. Germline CDR1 MDHEN, CDR2 SYDVKM. The CDR3 DNA reads as TGTGCCAGCAGCCTACCAACAGATACGCAGTATTTT. Encoded protein: CASSLPTDTQYF.

By sample share, this clone is medium-sized. The V call is TRBV14, the J call TRBJ1-3, with D maybe TRBD1 (6 bases). The germline V and J ends were trimmed by 1 base and 4 bases, with 11 bases remaining between them. This CDR3 region has 15 residues. Per germline, CDR1 SGHDN and CDR2 FVKESK. The CDR3 here is CASSQVGRGGNTIYF. CDR3 DNA sequence: TGTGCCAGCAGCCAAGTCGGCAGGGGAGGAAACACCATATATTTT.

The V and J genes are TRBV27 and TRBJ1-2; unclear D gene. Germline lookup yields CDR1 MNHEY and CDR2 SMNVEV (reference sequence). The CDR3 is 14 residues long. V lost 0 bases and J lost 0, with 5 bases in between. CDR3 DNA: TGTGCCAGCAGTTTATCAGGTTCTAACTATGGCTACACCTTC. The encoded protein is CASSLSGSNYGYTF.

The chain couples TRBV7-8 to TRBJ2-3, with D possibly matching TRBD1 (6 bases). The CDR3 spans 14 residues. Germline loops: CDR1 SGHVS, CDR2 FQNEAQ. V was trimmed by 2 bases and J by 9 bases, leaving 15 bases between them. CDR3 region: CASSLPTGTGTQYF. Written as DNA, the CDR3 is TGTGCCAGCAGCTTACCCACAGGTACAGGGACGCAGTATTTT.

Comment on this clone: The junction differs from germline at one of its ends, possibly a read error. The chain employs TRBV4-2 and TRBJ1-5; TRBD1 matches 7 bases. Looked up from germline, CDR1 is LGHNA and CDR2 is YNFKEQ. CDR3 length equals 16 residues. CDR3 protein: CASSQEGEGGKQPQHF. The CDR3 DNA sequence: TGTGCCAGCAGCCAAGAAGGGGAAGGGGGCAAACAGCCCCAGCATTTT.

This clone was found a few times. For the CDR3, the DNA is TGTGCCAGCAGCTTAGGCCTAGAAGCTGGCTACACCTTC. This translates into CASSLGLEAGYTF. This chain joins TRBV5-6 and TRBJ1-2; D remains unclear. CDR1 is SGHDT and CDR2 is YYEEEE in the germline V gene. This CDR3 spans 13 amino acids. V lost 2 bases to trimming and J lost 7 bases, with 12 bases between them.

This clone has only one observation. The genes are TRBV4-1 and TRBJ1-6; 9 nucleotides match TRBD1. Germline CDR1 and CDR2: MGHRA and YSYEKL. The CDR3 contains 14 residues. Trimming removed 3 bases from V and 8 bases from J; junction bases left unmatched: 2. CDR3 amino acids: CASSQGQGDSPLHF. In DNA form, the CDR3 reads TGCGCCAGCAGCCAGGGACAGGGTGATTCACCCCTCCACTTT.

CDR3 in amino acids: CASSELGNEQYF. CDR3 nucleotide sequence: TGCGCCAGCAGTGAGTTGGGAAACGAGCAGTACTTC. V usage is TRBV10-1 and J usage is TRBJ2-7; D gene ambiguous. V lost 1 base to trimming and J lost 5 bases, with 6 bases between them. Germline CDR1 is WNHNN and CDR2 is SYGVQD (reference sequence). The CDR3 is 12 residues long.